This T cell receptor beta chain is from a study of a mutant IDH1 vaccine in newly diagnosed glioma. About the research overall: In weeks 1, 3, 5, 7, 11, 15, 19 and 23, patients were vaccinated. Mean patient age was approximately 39 years; about 60% were male and approximately 40% female. Study-wide findings and caveats: Overall, about 93% of patients had vaccine-induced immune responses.

The time point is: week 5, during vaccination. Vaccination comprised doses that each held 300 ug of mutant IDH1 20-mer peptide, plus topical imiquimod. This CDR3 is 16 amino acids long. Germline assignment: CDR1 SGHNT and CDR2 YYREEE (reference sequence). Between the trimmed V and J ends, which lost 4 bases and 2 bases, there was a span of 17 bases. On this clone itself: Its antigen is currently unknown.

TCRdb's copy holds only in-frame clones and misses some; the assay was immunoSEQ multiplex PCR. Here the sample spans roughly 42,000 clones, approximately 85% being singletons. This sequence originates from a man aged 40-49 years with glioma. The chain employs TRBV5-4 and TRBJ2-3; possibly TRBD2 for D (7 bases). Sequences were derived from PBMCs, sampled from a glioma patient whose treatment included an IDH1 peptide vaccine. The chain's CDR3 is CASSLSGRGFTDTQYF. As DNA, the CDR3 is TGTGCCAGCAGCCTCTCGGGGAGGGGGTTCACAGATACGCAGTATTTT.